Each of the 18 T cell receptor beta chains below was sequenced from the same sample in a study of beta chain features in type 1 diabetes. Overall study findings and caveats: TCRB CDR3 length was moderately but significantly reduced in all four CD4+ subsets of Type 1 diabetes patients.

The antigens of these receptors remain unknown. Expressed TCRB transcripts were sequenced after all isolated RNA was converted to cDNA. Profiling relied on immunoSEQ multiplex PCR, and the TCRdb table lists in-frame clones only, not all of them. Seen here are 600,000 to 700,000 clones, 9.5% to 15% observed once, and the top ten hold roughly 0.12%. Sequences were obtained from naive CD4+ T cells from blood. These receptors were collected from a man aged 25 to 40 with type 1 diabetes.

The chain joins TRBV19 to TRBJ2-7; 10 bases map to TRBD2. The trim removed 10 bases at V and 3 bases at J, leaving 6 bases unmatched. This CDR3 has 13 amino acids. Germline V gives CDR1 LNHDA, CDR2 SQIVND (reference sequence). The CDR3 sequence: CATRGLADYEQYF. Here the CDR3 DNA reads TGTGCCACCCGAGGACTAGCGGACTACGAGCAGTACTTC.

This clone has a handful of counts. This chain connects TRBV7-9 to TRBJ2-5; 7 nucleotides align to TRBD2. The length of the CDR3 is 14 residues. After removal of 4 bases from V and 2 bases from J, the junction contained 4 bases not matched to a gene. From germline, CDR1 is SEHNR and CDR2 FQNEAQ (reference sequence). CDR3 in DNA: TGTGCCAGCAGCTCGGGGGGAGGACAAGAGACCCAGTACTTC. Translated: CASSSGGGQETQYF.

The V and J genes are TRBV7-2 and TRBJ2-2, with D uncertain. This CDR3 has 15 amino acids. Germline V gene sequence: CDR1 SGHTA, CDR2 FQGNSA. V was pared by 2 bases and J by 7 bases, with 14 bases between. CDR3 residues: CASSLRPPGYGELFF. Written as DNA, the CDR3 is TGTGCCAGCAGCTTAAGACCCCCCGGCTACGGGGAGCTGTTTTTT.

This sequence joins TRBV19 and TRBJ1-2, with D tentatively TRBD1 (5 bases). With 3 bases removed from V and 4 bases from J, the gap between germline ends came to 12 bases. The CDR3 runs 14 residues. The germline V gene encodes CDR1 LNHDA and CDR2 SQIVND (reference sequence). The CDR3 here is CASSIRTPPYGYTF. In nucleotides, the CDR3 is TGTGCCAGTAGTATCCGGACACCTCCCTATGGCTACACCTTC.

This clone was picked up a small number of times. The chain recombines TRBV5-6 with TRBJ2-5; 15 bases are shared with TRBD2. The V segment lost 4 bases and the J segment 2 bases; nucleotides outside the gene matches: 6. Looked up from germline, CDR1 is SGHDT and CDR2 is YYEEEE. The CDR3 spans 17 residues. CDR3 protein: CASSIGTSGGYQETQYF. The CDR3 region has the DNA TGTGCCAGCAGCATAGGGACTAGCGGGGGGTATCAAGAGACCCAGTACTTC.

The rearrangement uses TRBV16 and TRBJ2-2; D gene uncertain. CDR3 length equals 14 residues. From germline, CDR1 is KGHSY and CDR2 FQNENV. V lost 6 bases to trimming and J lost 2 bases, with 10 bases between them. The CDR3 protein is CASSPDRNTGELFF. Written as DNA, the CDR3 is TGTGCCAGCAGTCCGGACCGAAACACCGGGGAGCTGTTTTTT.

J is TRBJ2-3 and V is TRBV30; D unresolved. Germline V gene lookup returns CDR1 GTSNPN and CDR2 SVGIG (reference sequence). The V gene lost 4 bases and the J gene lost 0 bases, with 8 bases spanning the gap. CDR3 size: 13 residues. The CDR3 nucleotides are TGTGCCTGGAATATGCTTAGCACAGATACGCAGTATTTT. The encoded protein is CAWNMLSTDTQYF.

This chain connects TRBV7-8 to TRBJ2-1; no reliable D call. Trimming shortened V by 4 bases and J by 4 bases, and 8 bases separated the two germline ends. There are 13 residues in the CDR3. Germline V CDR1 and CDR2: SGHVS, FQNEAQ. The CDR3 is CASSSLQYNEQFF. CDR3 DNA sequence: TGTGCCAGCAGCTCCCTTCAGTACAATGAGCAGTTCTTC.

The gene calls are TRBV7-2 and TRBJ1-5; D gene ambiguous. From germline, CDR1 is SGHTA and CDR2 FQGNSA. V was clipped by 5 bases and J by 3 bases, with 17 bases between them. This CDR3 has 16 residues. The CDR3 sequence: CASSRPPGGNNQPQHF. The CDR3 bases are TGTGCCAGCAGCCGCCCCCCCGGCGGTAACAATCAGCCCCAGCATTTT.

This clone occurred a few times. This chain uses TRBV18 with TRBJ2-1; 10 bases align to TRBD2. V dropped 4 bases and J dropped 1; count of bases not matched to a gene: 7. The CDR3 runs to 17 residues. Looked up from germline, CDR1 is KGHSH and CDR2 is LQKENI. The CDR3 region is CASSHTRAGGSYNEQFF. CDR3 DNA sequence: TGTGCCAGCTCACACACTCGAGCGGGGGGGTCCTACAATGAGCAGTTCTTC. The full variable domain, its missing parts supplied by reference TRBV18 and TRBJ2-1, is NAGVMQNPRHLVRRRGQEARLRCSPMKGHSHVYWYRQLPEEGLKFMVYLQKENIIDESGMPKERFSAEFPKEGPSILRIQQVVRGDSAAYFCASSHTRAGGSYNEQFFGPGTRLTVL.

The gene calls are TRBV9 and TRBJ1-1, with TRBD1 as a possible D gene (6 bases). Trimming shortened V by 0 bases and J by 0 bases, and 18 bases separated the two germline ends. This CDR3 contains 18 residues. Germline V gene sequence: CDR1 SGDLS, CDR2 YYNGEE. CDR3 DNA sequence: TGTGCCAGCAGCGTAGCAATCTCGGCAGGGGCAATGAACACTGAAGCTTTCTTT. Protein product: CASSVAISAGAMNTEAFF.

This clone was counted between two and nine times. The J gene is TRBJ1-3, the V gene TRBV10-3, with D uncertain. Germline values: CDR1 ENHRY, CDR2 SYGVKD. The CDR3 loop spans 13 amino acids. Trimming shortened V by 0 bases and J by 3 bases, and 3 bases separated the two germline ends. For the CDR3, the DNA is TGTGCCATCAGTGAGTCGAATGGAAACACCATATATTTT. Translated, it gives CAISESNGNTIYF.

This clone was observed a few times. The gene calls are TRBV2 and TRBJ1-5; D uncertain. This CDR3 comprises 14 residues. Trimming removed 3 bases from V and 3 bases from J, with 9 bases in between. Germline-derived CDR1 and CDR2 are SNHLY and FYNNEI. CDR3 sequence (DNA): TGTGCCAGCAGTGATGTGGAAAACAATCAGCCCCAGCATTTT. Protein: CASSDVENNQPQHF. Combining the CDR3 with reference TRBV2 and TRBJ1-5 gives the whole variable domain EPEVTQTPSHQVTQMGQEVILRCVPISNHLYFYWYRQILGQKVEFLVSFYNNEISEKSEIFDDQFSVERPDGSNFTLKIRSTKLEDSAMYFCASSDVENNQPQHFGDGTRLSIL.

The J gene is TRBJ1-5, the V gene TRBV7-2, with 10 nucleotides matching TRBD1. The CDR3 sequence is 15 residues long. Germline trimming cut 1 base from V and 5 bases from J; bases unmatched to any gene: 2. Per germline, CDR1 SGHTA and CDR2 FQGNSA. CDR3 DNA sequence: TGTGCCAGCAGCTTAGGGACAGGGGGATATCAGCCCCAGCATTTT. Translated, it gives CASSLGTGGYQPQHF.

The CDR3 coding sequence is TGTGCCAGCAGCTTTTTCGGGAGCGAGCAGTACTTC. Amino acid sequence: CASSFFGSEQYF. The chain couples TRBV7-2 to TRBJ2-7; tentatively, D is TRBD2 (6 bases). CDR1 and CDR2 from the germline V gene are SGHTA and FQGNSA. Trimming removed 3 bases at V and 6 bases at J, with 9 bases between. The CDR3 is made up of 12 amino acids.

The gene calls are TRBV18 and TRBJ2-3, with D perhaps matching TRBD1 (6 bases). From germline, CDR1 is KGHSH and CDR2 LQKENI. Trimming removed 8 bases from V and 2 bases from J, with 14 bases in between. CDR3 length: 14 amino acids. CDR3 sequence (DNA): TGTGCCAGCCCGAGTACAGGGAACACAGATACGCAGTATTTT. Amino acids: CASPSTGNTDTQYF.

This clone showed up just a few times. This chain uses TRBV18 with TRBJ1-4; TRBD1 might be the D (5 bases). Germline V gene lookup returns CDR1 KGHSH and CDR2 LQKENI. The CDR3 extends over 15 amino acids. Trimming removed 3 bases from V and 2 bases from J, with 10 bases in between. This chain's CDR3 is CASSPRDGTNEKLFF. As DNA, the CDR3 is TGTGCCAGCTCACCCCGGGACGGGACTAATGAAAAACTGTTTTTT.

V usage is TRBV25-1 and J usage is TRBJ1-6; D is perhaps TRBD1 (5 bases). The CDR3 loop spans 16 amino acids. Trimming took 5 bases from V and 4 from J, leaving 15 bases between them. Germline V gives CDR1 MGHDK, CDR2 SYGVNS. The CDR3 is CASSYDQGTYNSPLHF. Here the CDR3 DNA reads TGTGCCAGCAGTTACGACCAAGGGACTTATAATTCACCCCTCCACTTT.